These 28 T cell receptor beta chains were sequenced from one sample in a study of blood T cell repertoires in COVID-19. This table comes from immunoSEQ multiplex PCR, and its TCRdb copy is limited to in-frame clones, with some not included. The sample lists 100,000 or so clones; around 88% were seen once. Material: peripheral blood. The receptors shown here come from a human donor in a cohort sampled during active COVID-19.

The chain is built from TRBV28 and TRBJ1-5, with 8 positions matching TRBD1. Germline V gene sequence: CDR1 MDHEN, CDR2 SYDVKM. Germline trimming cut 2 bases from V and 2 bases from J; bases unmatched to any gene: 14. The CDR3 covers 19 residues. CDR3 nucleotide sequence: TGTGCCAGCAGTTTACGACAGGGGACTCATGGTTGGGGCAATCAGCCCCAGCATTTT. It codes for CASSLRQGTHGWGNQPQHF.

The rearrangement links TRBV5-1 to TRBJ1-1; a weak D match, TRBD1 (5 bases). Germline V gene lookup returns CDR1 SGHRS and CDR2 YFSETQ. V lost 7 bases, J lost 5 bases, and 12 bases lay in between. The CDR3 totals 12 residues. The CDR3 loop reads CASRGGPTEAFF. For the CDR3, the DNA is TGCGCCAGCCGGGGGGGACCTACTGAAGCTTTCTTT.

CDR3 in DNA: TGCAGCGTTGAAGGAAGAAGGACAGGGGGCGAGACCCAGTACTTC. Amino acids: CSVEGRRTGGETQYF. The chain has TRBV29-1 and TRBJ2-5, with 11 bases fitting TRBD1. Germline CDR1 SQVTM, CDR2 ANQGSEA. V trimming: 1 base; J trimming: 5 bases; junction bases outside the gene matches: 6. CDR3 length: 15 amino acids.

The rearrangement joins TRBV19 to TRBJ2-7; the match to TRBD2 covers 9 bases. The germline gives CDR1 LNHDA, CDR2 SQIVND (reference sequence). The CDR3 totals 16 residues. V lost 3 bases, J lost 0 bases, and 6 bases stayed unmatched. CDR3 in amino acids: CASSIATSGSSYEQYF. The CDR3, as DNA: TGTGCCAGTAGTATCGCGACTAGCGGTAGCTCCTACGAGCAGTACTTC.

The chain combines TRBV5-1 with TRBJ2-5, with 7 bases matching TRBD1. The CDR3 is 14 amino acids. With V trimmed by 4 bases and J by 5 bases, 8 bases remained unmatched. The V gene's germline CDR1 is SGHRS and CDR2 YFSETQ. The CDR3 loop is CASSPTGIGETQYF. The CDR3 coding sequence is TGCGCCAGCAGCCCGACAGGGATTGGGGAGACCCAGTACTTC.

This clone appeared a few times. The rearrangement uses TRBV11-3 and TRBJ2-1; TRBD2 might be the D (6 bases). The germline V and J ends were trimmed by 0 bases and 9 bases, with 12 bases remaining between them. This CDR3 has 14 amino acids. The germline CDR1 and CDR2 sequences are SGHNT and YENEEA. As DNA, the CDR3 is TGTGCCAGCAGCTTAGAAGGTCGTAGCGGTGAGCAGTTCTTC. This sequence encodes CASSLEGRSGEQFF.

Here the CDR3 reads CAWTRQGNGNTIYF. CDR3 nucleotides: TGTGCCTGGACTCGACAGGGGAATGGAAACACCATATATTTT. The V call is TRBV30, the J call TRBJ1-3; 8 nucleotides agree with TRBD1. The CDR3 extends over 14 amino acids. Trimming removed 4 bases from V and 3 bases from J; junction bases left unmatched: 5. Germline loops: CDR1 GTSNPN, CDR2 SVGIG (reference sequence).

The rearrangement joins TRBV19 to TRBJ2-7; weak D call: TRBD2 (5 bases). V lost 11 bases and J 3 bases, leaving 14 bases between the germline ends. The CDR3 is 12 residues long. CDR1 LNHDA and CDR2 SQIVND come from the germline V gene (reference sequence). CDR3 DNA: TGTGCCGTCGTTAGGGAGTTCTACGAGCAGTACTTC. Translated: CAVVREFYEQYF.

This clone was seen a handful of times. This sequence joins TRBV4-1 and TRBJ1-5; 8 bases fit TRBD1. This CDR3 contains 18 residues. J gave up 6 bases and V 0 bases, and 13 bases lay outside the gene matches. Germline V gene data show CDR1 as MGHRA and CDR2 as YSYEKL. CDR3 protein: CASSQDAGGQGSGQPQHF. CDR3 nucleotides: TGCGCCAGCAGCCAAGACGCGGGCGGACAGGGATCAGGTCAGCCCCAGCATTTT.

This chain's CDR3 is CASSLSPDNSPLHF. The CDR3 DNA reads as TGTGCCAGCAGCTTAAGTCCAGATAATTCACCCCTCCACTTT. The rearrangement uses TRBV7-8 and TRBJ1-6; D is uncertain. Germline CDR1 is SGHVS and CDR2 is FQNEAQ. The CDR3 length is 14 residues. V was cut by 2 bases and J by 5 bases, with 7 bases left in between.

This clone has a single count. The chain joins TRBV7-9 to TRBJ1-1, with D maybe TRBD1 (5 bases). V lost 5 bases to trimming and J lost 4 bases, with 20 bases between them. The germline V gene has CDR1 SEHNR and CDR2 FQNEAQ (reference sequence). This CDR3 has 16 amino acids. CDR3 region: CASSTRITGGATEAFF. In DNA, the CDR3 is TGTGCCAGCAGCACCCGAATAACAGGCGGGGCCACTGAAGCTTTCTTT.

V and J are TRBV4-1 and TRBJ2-7; 8 nucleotides match TRBD1. From germline, CDR1 is MGHRA and CDR2 YSYEKL. The CDR3 consists of 15 residues. J was trimmed by 1 base and V by 3 bases; bases with no gene match: 5. CDR3 loop: CASSHPGQASYEQYF. In nucleotides, the CDR3 is TGCGCCAGCAGCCACCCGGGACAGGCATCCTACGAGCAGTACTTC.

The genes are TRBV6-5 and TRBJ2-7; 7 positions match TRBD2. Germline trimming cut 8 bases from V and 4 bases from J; bases unmatched to any gene: 11. CDR3 length: 14 residues. Looked up from germline, CDR1 is MNHEY and CDR2 is SVGAGI. DNA of the CDR3: TGTGCCAGCGGCAAGGGGACTAAGTCTTACGAGCAGTACTTC. Its translation: CASGKGTKSYEQYF.

This clone was seen many times. The CDR3 DNA follows: TGTGCCAGCAGCACATCAGGGTTTGAAGCTTTCTTT. This translates into CASSTSGFEAFF. This chain uses TRBV3-1 (or the pseudogene TRBV3-2) with TRBJ1-1, with a tentative D call TRBD1 (5 bases). The CDR3 has 12 amino acids. Trimming cost V 5 bases and J 7 bases, with 11 bases left between them. The germline V gene encodes CDR1 LGHDT and CDR2 YNNKEL (reference sequence).

The rearrangement links TRBV27 to TRBJ2-1, with 7 nucleotides matching TRBD1. The CDR3 has 15 amino acids. Germline V gene data show CDR1 as MNHEY and CDR2 as SMNVEV (reference sequence). V shed 4 bases and J 0 bases; nucleotides not matched to a gene: 3. The CDR3, as DNA: TGTGCCAGCAGTTCGGGACAGAGCTCCTACAATGAGCAGTTCTTC. Its translation: CASSSGQSSYNEQFF.

This chain connects TRBV7-8 to TRBJ2-7; 10 bases fit TRBD1. This CDR3 has 15 amino acids. Germline loops: CDR1 SGHVS, CDR2 FQNEAQ. J gave up 9 bases and V 5 bases, and 13 bases lay outside the gene matches. The DNA for the CDR3 is TGTGCCAGCAGCCTAGGAGGGACAGGGGTCTATGTGCAGTACTTC. Amino acid sequence: CASSLGGTGVYVQYF.

The chain employs TRBV30 and TRBJ2-7; 9 positions match TRBD1. CDR3 length equals 14 residues. The germline gives CDR1 GTSNPN, CDR2 SVGIG (reference sequence). V lost 5 bases and J lost 6; bases outside the gene matches: 11. The CDR3 is CAWYEGQGSREQYF. CDR3 nucleotide sequence: TGTGCCTGGTATGAGGGACAGGGTTCTCGCGAGCAGTACTTC. Variable domain in full (rest from reference TRBV30 and TRBJ2-7): SQTIHQWPATLVQPVGSPLSLECTVEGTSNPNLYWYRQAAGRGLQLLFYSVGIGQISSEVPQNLSASRPQDRQFILSSKKLLLSDSGFYLCAWYEGQGSREQYFGPGTRLTVT.

The CDR3 region has the DNA TGTGCCAGCAGCCCCTCCTCCGGCGGTACCAGCTCCTACAATGAGCAGTTCTTC. Translation: CASSPSSGGTSSYNEQFF. The chain combines TRBV7-6 with TRBJ2-1; D is undetermined. Trimming stripped 5 bases from V and 0 bases from J, with 20 bases between. The CDR3 is 18 amino acids. The germline gives CDR1 SGHVS, CDR2 FNYEAQ.

This clone has just one count. The chain has TRBV4-1 and TRBJ1-2, with TRBD1 matching 9 bases. This CDR3 comprises 16 residues. Germline CDR1 and CDR2: MGHRA and YSYEKL. V shed 4 bases, J shed 4 bases, and the junction held 10 bases outside the gene matches. The CDR3 is CASSLFPPGQGYGYTF. DNA for the CDR3: TGCGCCAGCAGCCTCTTTCCGCCGGGACAGGGCTATGGCTACACCTTC.

The rearrangement links TRBV15 to TRBJ2-1, with 7 bases that match TRBD2. Germline loops: CDR1 LNHNV, CDR2 YYDKDF (reference sequence). This CDR3 contains 15 residues. J gave up 4 bases and V 3 bases, and 6 bases lay outside the gene matches. This CDR3 reads CATSSELARYNEQFF. As DNA, the CDR3 is TGTGCCACCAGCAGTGAACTAGCGAGATACAATGAGCAGTTCTTC.

V usage is TRBV7-9 and J usage is TRBJ2-1; 9 bases match TRBD1. Unmatched junction bases numbered 8, after V lost 2 bases and J lost 6 bases. Germline-derived CDR1 and CDR2 are SEHNR and FQNEAQ (reference sequence). The CDR3 has 16 amino acids. CDR3 sequence reads: CASSLPRDRVRNEQFF. Written as DNA, the CDR3 is TGTGCCAGCAGCTTACCCCGGGACAGGGTGCGCAATGAGCAGTTCTTC.

This clone occurred once. V is TRBV6-4 and J is TRBJ2-2, with D maybe TRBD2 (6 bases). The CDR3 runs 16 residues. Looked up from germline, CDR1 is MRHNA and CDR2 is SNTAGT. Trimming cost V 5 bases and J 2 bases, with 15 bases left between them. The CDR3 reads CASSRGTGANTGELFF. DNA for the CDR3: TGTGCCAGCAGTCGCGGGACGGGAGCAAACACCGGGGAGCTGTTTTTT.

The V call is TRBV9, the J call TRBJ2-1, with D possibly being TRBD2 (6 bases). The CDR3 is 19 residues long. V lost 0 bases and J 8 bases, leaving 27 bases between the germline ends. Germline CDR1 is SGDLS and CDR2 is YYNGEE. The CDR3 DNA sequence: TGTGCCAGCAGCGTAGCTACTGGCGGCGGGACCGCGACCATCCATGAGCAGTTCTTC. Translated, it gives CASSVATGGGTATIHEQFF. The full variable domain, completed using reference TRBV9 and TRBJ2-1, is DSGVTQTPKHLITATGQRVTLRCSPRSGDLSVYWYQQSLDQGLQFLIQYYNGEERAKGNILERFSAQQFPDLHSELNLSSLELGDSALYFCASSVATGGGTATIHEQFFGPGTRLTVL.

The chain recombines TRBV12-3 or TRBV12-4 with TRBJ2-7; tentative D call: TRBD1 (5 bases). V was cut by 4 bases and J by 5 bases, with 12 bases left in between. This CDR3 comprises 13 residues. Written as DNA, the CDR3 is TGTGCCAGCAGTTCACAGGTTATCCACGAGCAGTACTTC. This translates into CASSSQVIHEQYF.

This chain connects TRBV6-2 or TRBV6-3 to TRBJ2-7; possibly TRBD2 for D (7 bases). Germline V gene lookup returns CDR1 MNHEY and CDR2 SVGEGT. There are 15 residues in the CDR3. The V and J ends lost 6 bases and 1 base respectively, with 16 bases between them. CDR3 coding DNA: TGTGCCAGCAGCCCCAATAGGGGGGGATCCTACGAGCAGTACTTC. Translation: CASSPNRGGSYEQYF.

V usage is TRBV19 and J usage is TRBJ2-6, with TRBD2 as a possible D gene (5 bases). The CDR3 sequence is 18 residues long. The germline V gene has CDR1 LNHDA and CDR2 SQIVND (reference sequence). Trimming took 7 bases from V and 4 from J, leaving 23 bases between them. CDR3 sequence: CASIEAAGTARGANVLTF. In DNA form, the CDR3 reads TGTGCCAGTATTGAGGCGGCGGGTACCGCCCGGGGGGCCAACGTCCTGACTTTC.

This chain joins TRBV7-2 and TRBJ2-7; 9 nucleotides match TRBD1. The germline V gene has CDR1 SGHTA and CDR2 FQGNSA. The CDR3 extends over 15 amino acids. V trimming: 5 bases; J trimming: 6 bases; junction bases outside the gene matches: 11. This chain's CDR3 is CASSARTGVKGEQYF. CDR3 DNA sequence: TGTGCCAGCAGCGCGAGGACAGGGGTGAAGGGCGAGCAGTACTTC.

The V and J genes are TRBV10-3 and TRBJ1-6, with 9 bases lining up with TRBD1. CDR3 size: 16 residues. J gave up 5 bases and V 6 bases, and 8 bases lay outside the gene matches. CDR1 and CDR2 (germline): ENHRY, SYGVKD. The CDR3 loop is CAIRGGQGRNNSPLHF. For the CDR3, the DNA is TGTGCCATCAGAGGTGGACAGGGGCGAAATAATTCACCCCTCCACTTT.